A selection of T cell receptor beta chains follows, all from one sample in a study of T cell changes during pregnancy in multiple sclerosis. Repertoires were generated with immunoSEQ multiplex PCR, while TCRdb's copy carries only in-frame clones and drops some. Of 55,000 to 85,000 clones in the sample, under 95% are singletons; the top ten hold more than 1.2%. Material: peripheral blood, obtained after pregnancy. These receptor sequences come from a female donor with multiple sclerosis, enrolled in a pregnancy study. CDR3s include the opening cysteine and the closing phenylalanine or tryptophan. Each record gives: J gene, clone size, D gene, V gene, CDR3 protein, CDR3 DNA. D genes are given only for firm matches. Expanded clones are given a class, and other clones once, few, many or no size at all.

J: TRBJ2-7
size: .
D: TRBD1
V: TRBV7-2
CDR3: CASSLFTAGTGSYEQYF
DNA: TGTGCCAGCAGCCTATTTACCGCCGGGACAGGTTCCTACGAGCAGTACTTC

J: TRBJ2-7
size: .
D: TRBD2
V: TRBV5-6
CDR3: CASSSGLAAYEQYF
DNA: TGTGCCAGCAGCTCGGGACTAGCGGCCTACGAGCAGTACTTC

J: TRBJ1-1
size: .
D: TRBD1
V: TRBV6-5
CDR3: CASSYGTDHTEAFF
DNA: TGTGCCAGCAGTTACGGGACAGACCACACTGAAGCTTTCTTT

J: TRBJ2-6
size: .
D: TRBD1
V: TRBV5-6
CDR3: CASSAWDRGPSSGANVLTF
DNA: TGTGCCAGCAGCGCATGGGACAGGGGGCCCTCCTCTGGGGCCAACGTCCTGACTTTC

J: TRBJ2-3
size: .
D: TRBD2
V: TRBV7-9
CDR3: CASTSGLDHTDTQYF
DNA: TGTGCCAGCACATCAGGACTAGACCACACAGATACGCAGTATTTT

J: TRBJ2-3
size: .
D: .
V: TRBV28
CDR3: CASSPGTLDTQYF
DNA: TGTGCCAGCAGTCCCGGGACTTTAGATACGCAGTATTTT

J: TRBJ1-2
size: .
D: TRBD1
V: TRBV7-9
CDR3: CASSPGTGGLEGYTF
DNA: TGTGCCAGCAGCCCCGGGACAGGGGGCTTAGAGGGCTACACCTTC

J: TRBJ1-4
size: once
D: .
V: TRBV5-4
CDR3: CASSFLGGDEKLFF
DNA: TGTGCCAGCAGCTTCCTTGGGGGGGATGAAAAACTGTTTTTT

J: TRBJ2-1
size: .
D: .
V: TRBV11-3
CDR3: CASSTRETPYNEQFF
DNA: TGTGCCAGCAGCACCCGGGAAACCCCCTACAATGAGCAGTTCTTC

J: TRBJ2-5
size: .
D: TRBD2
V: TRBV7-3
CDR3: CASSLREGETQYF
DNA: TGTGCCAGCAGCTTGCGGGAGGGCGAGACCCAGTACTTC

J: TRBJ1-1
size: .
D: TRBD1
V: TRBV6-5
CDR3: CASRQGATEAFF
DNA: TGTGCCAGCAGGCAGGGGGCCACTGAAGCTTTCTTT